The 8 T cell receptor beta chains below all came from one sample that was sequenced in a study of graft-versus-host responses after intestinal transplantation. Their cognate antigens are unknown. Generated by immunoSEQ multiplex PCR, the TCRdb table keeps only in-frame clones and is missing some. The profile shows about 100,000 clones, approximately 90% of them singletons. The sequenced sample was unstimulated CD8+ T cells sorted from spleen or lymph node cells, obtained before intestinal transplant. All receptors derive from a human donor who received an intestinal transplant.

This chain links TRBV27 with TRBJ2-5; D remains unclear. The germline CDR1 and CDR2 sequences are MNHEY and SMNVEV (reference sequence). The CDR3 is made up of 13 amino acids. V was trimmed by 4 bases and J by 4 bases, leaving 10 bases between them. CDR3 DNA sequence: TGTGCCAGCAGTTCCCCGATGTCAGAGACCCAGTACTTC. Its translation: CASSSPMSETQYF.

The chain carries TRBV6-1 and TRBJ2-3; no definite D call. The CDR3 has 11 residues. In germline, CDR1 is MNHNS, CDR2 SASEGT. V gave up 7 bases and J gave up 5 bases, with 7 bases separating them. CDR3 DNA sequence: TGTGCCAGCACTTCGATAGATACGCAGTATTTT. This codes for CASTSIDTQYF.

The chain uses TRBV5-5 and TRBJ2-5; 14 bases are a match to TRBD2. V shed 4 bases and J 4 bases; nucleotides not matched to a gene: 6. The CDR3 loop spans 16 amino acids. Germline CDR1 and CDR2: SGHKS and YYEKEE (reference sequence). This chain's CDR3 is CASSDGTSGSLETQYF. As DNA, the CDR3 is TGTGCCAGCAGCGACGGGACTAGCGGGAGCCTAGAGACCCAGTACTTC. The whole variable domain, filled in from reference TRBV5-5 and TRBJ2-5, reads DAGVTQSPTHLIKTRGQQVTLRCSPISGHKSVSWYQQVLGQGPQFIFQYYEKEERGRGNFPDRFSARQFPNYSSELNVNALLLGDSALYLCASSDGTSGSLETQYFGPGTRLLVL.

J is TRBJ2-7 and V is TRBV10-3; the D gene is possibly TRBD1 (6 bases). Per the germline V gene, CDR1 is ENHRY and CDR2 is SYGVKD. The CDR3 totals 14 residues. Trimming left V 6 bases short and J 5 bases short, with 17 bases between. As DNA, the CDR3 is TGTGCCATCAGGGAACAGGGCAGTTTGGACGAGCAGTACTTC. Protein sequence: CAIREQGSLDEQYF.

This sequence joins TRBV6-1 and TRBJ1-2; 8 bases agree with TRBD1. CDR3 size: 14 residues. Looked up from germline, CDR1 is MNHNS and CDR2 is SASEGT. Trimming took 0 bases from V and 10 from J; bases not matched to a gene: 7. CDR3 loop: CASSEAPGGLIYTF. DNA for the CDR3: TGTGCCAGCAGTGAAGCGCCAGGGGGCTTGATCTACACCTTC.

This chain links TRBV5-1 with TRBJ1-6, with D unresolved. In germline, CDR1 is SGHRS, CDR2 YFSETQ. The V and J ends lost 0 bases and 10 bases respectively, with 14 bases between them. The CDR3 extends over 15 amino acids. CDR3: CASSLALGGWSPLHF. The CDR3 bases are TGCGCCAGCAGCTTGGCCTTGGGAGGATGGTCACCCCTCCACTTT. Variable domain in full (rest from reference TRBV5-1 and TRBJ1-6): KAGVTQTPRYLIKTRGQQVTLSCSPISGHRSVSWYQQTPGQGLQFLFEYFSETQRNKGNFPGRFSGRQFSNSRSEMNVSTLELGDSALYLCASSLALGGWSPLHFGNGTRLTVT.

This clone was observed a few times. This sequence joins TRBV10-2 and TRBJ1-3; 9 positions agree with TRBD1. The CDR3 has 15 amino acids. Germline-derived CDR1 and CDR2 are WSHSY and SAAADI. After removal of 6 bases from V and 4 bases from J, the junction contained 7 bases not matched to a gene. CDR3 region: CASSPGQGSGNTIYF. In nucleotides, the CDR3 is TGCGCCAGCAGCCCGGGACAGGGATCGGGAAACACCATATATTTT.

J is TRBJ1-5 and V is TRBV6-6; D perhaps matches TRBD1 (5 bases). The germline V gene has CDR1 MNHNY and CDR2 SVGAGI (reference sequence). The CDR3 is 15 residues long. Trimming removed 0 bases from V and 2 bases from J, with 8 bases in between. The CDR3 coding sequence is TGTGCCAGCAGTTACTCGGGGGGTCGCAATCAGCCCCAGCATTTT. It codes for CASSYSGGRNQPQHF.